The TCR beta chain described here comes from a study of early T cells in non-severe SARS-CoV-2 infection. This clonotype was detected many times. The V gene's germline CDR1 is SGHAT and CDR2 FQNNGV. This CDR3 is built from 13 residues. Trimming removed 0 bases from V and 7 bases from J, with 4 bases in between. Individual cDNA molecules carried attached unique molecular identifiers. TCRdb redid the calling of the 5' RACE reads with MiXCR, one entry per CDR3 protein. Altogether 45,000 or so distinct CDR3 sequences are present, less than 8.5% being singletons, with the ten largest covering just over 8%.

Source material: whole blood. The clonotype originates from an adult who was a healthcare worker with PCR-confirmed SARS-CoV-2 infection or an uninfected control (not recorded which). The chain recombines TRBV11-2 with TRBJ1-6; D not certain. For the CDR3, the DNA is TGTGCCAGCAGCTTAGAGAGGAATTCACCCCTCCACTTT. Residues: CASSLERNSPLHF.